This T cell receptor gamma chain was identified during a study of Vδ1+ human thymocytes. Whole-study results and caveats: Highly polyclonal TRG and TRD repertoires with Gaussian CDR3 length distributions appeared in thymus. Unlike peripheral blood Vdelta1+ controls, thymic delta-chain sequences included approximately 21% Vdelta2 and few Vdelta3. Unexpected Vdelta2 sequences could cause misinterpretation of bulk repertoire data.

Note on this clone: The antigen is unknown.

The template was reverse-transcribed extracted RNA. The CDR3 regions were amplified by multiplex PCR from V-gene primers to a constant-region primer. TCRdb re-called the multiplex PCR reads with CATT. The sample consists of 25,000 to 35,000 gamma-chain clones, over 15% of them appearing once. Alphabeta T cells were depleted, then CD3+ Vdelta1+ Vdelta2- thymocytes were FACS-sorted. The CDR3 is 13 residues long. The ends lost 3 bases at V and 12 bases at J; junction bases unmatched: 14. Germline V gene lookup returns CDR1 VTNTFY and CDR2 YDVSTARD (reference sequence). This rearrangement joins TRGV3 to TRGJ1 or TRGJ2. Sequences were obtained from Vdelta1+ gamma-delta thymocytes from the thymus. Stated subset: FACS-sorted CD3+ TCRalphabeta- TCRVdelta1+ TCRVdelta2- thymocytes. The clonotype was recovered from a boy under two years old who had congenital heart surgery. The CDR3 sequence is CATWDERSRRKLF. Here the CDR3 DNA reads TGTGCCACCTGGGACGAGCGGAGTAGGCGGAAACTCTTT.